The 20 T cell receptor beta chains below all came from one sample that was sequenced in a study of T cell responses to AZD1222 COVID-19 vaccine. This table comes from immunoSEQ multiplex PCR, and its TCRdb copy is limited to in-frame clones, with some not included. The table has about 140,000 clones, 80% to 95% seen once; the top ten hold 3.6%. The sequencing used peripheral blood, collected 28 days after the second AZD1222 dose. All receptors come from an adult who received the AZD1222 COVID-19 vaccine.

About this clone itself: One end of the junction varies from germline; a read error may be responsible. V usage is TRBV12-5 and J usage is TRBJ1-5, with a weak D call TRBD1 (5 bases). The CDR3 has 12 amino acids. Germline-derived CDR1 and CDR2 are LGHNT and FRNRAP. The CDR3 region is CASGLGGEPQHF. The DNA of the CDR3 is TGTGCTAGTGGCTTGGGGGGGGAGCCCCAGCATTTT.

Notes on this clone: At one end, the junction sequence differs from germline, possibly due to a read error. The gene calls are TRBV27 and TRBJ2-1; D call uncertain. The germline gives CDR1 MNHEY, CDR2 SMNVEV (reference sequence). The CDR3 extends over 16 amino acids. CDR3 DNA: TGTGCCAGCAGCTTATCGATAAGCAGGTTTAGGAATGAGCAGTTCTTC. This gives the protein CASSLSISRFRNEQFF.

The chain recombines TRBV5-5 with TRBJ1-2; perhaps TRBD1 as D (5 bases). Deletions cut 1 base from V and 5 bases from J, with 9 bases between. The CDR3 runs to 13 residues. Germline V gives CDR1 SGHKS, CDR2 YYEKEE (reference sequence). CDR3 nucleotide sequence: TGTGCCAGCAGCTTGCCGGCAGGGTATGGCTACACCTTC. This sequence encodes CASSLPAGYGYTF. Using reference TRBV5-5 and TRBJ1-2 for the parts outside the CDR3, the full variable domain is DAGVTQSPTHLIKTRGQQVTLRCSPISGHKSVSWYQQVLGQGPQFIFQYYEKEERGRGNFPDRFSARQFPNYSSELNVNALLLGDSALYLCASSLPAGYGYTFGSGTRLTVV.

This clone was counted a single time. The chain has TRBV5-1 and TRBJ2-1, with 16 bases identical to TRBD2. The CDR3 sequence is 17 residues long. Germline CDR1 and CDR2: SGHRS and YFSETQ. Unmatched junction bases numbered 4, after V lost 0 bases and J lost 7 bases. As DNA, the CDR3 is TGCGCCAGCAGCTTGGTGGGACTAGCGGGAGGGCAGAATGAGCAGTTCTTC. Its protein product is CASSLVGLAGGQNEQFF.

The chain uses TRBV11-1 and TRBJ1-1; D not resolved. Deletions cut 6 bases from V and 2 bases from J, with 10 bases between. CDR1 and CDR2 (germline): SGHAT, FQDESV (reference sequence). The CDR3 is made up of 13 amino acids. For the CDR3, the DNA is TGTGCCAGCAGGATACAGATCAACACTGAAGCTTTCTTT. Translation: CASRIQINTEAFF.

The chain employs TRBV19 and TRBJ2-5, with TRBD1 matching over 7 bases. This CDR3 has 15 amino acids. V lost 5 bases and J lost 5; bases outside the gene matches: 11. Germline loops: CDR1 LNHDA, CDR2 SQIVND (reference sequence). The CDR3 DNA reads as TGTGCCAGTAGTTCCTCGACAGGGTTCTCGGAGACCCAGTACTTC. This codes for CASSSSTGFSETQYF.

The chain joins TRBV7-2 to TRBJ1-6; 7 nucleotides agree with TRBD1. CDR1 is SGHTA and CDR2 is FQGNSA in the germline V gene. Trimming removed 5 bases from V and 5 bases from J; junction bases left unmatched: 6. The CDR3 sequence is 15 residues long. In nucleotides, the CDR3 is TGTGCCAGCAGCCTGGGACAGATAAATAATTCACCCCTCCACTTT. Encoded protein: CASSLGQINNSPLHF. The entire variable domain, with the rest obtained from reference TRBV7-2 and TRBJ1-6, is as follows: GAGVSQSPSNKVTEKGKDVELRCDPISGHTALYWYRQSLGQGLEFLIYFQGNSAPDKSGLPSDRFSAERTGGSVSTLTIQRTQQEDSAVYLCASSLGQINNSPLHFGNGTRLTVT.

The chain links TRBV11-2 to TRBJ1-2, with 7 nucleotides matching TRBD1. The CDR3 loop spans 13 amino acids. V lost 0 bases and J lost 8; bases outside the gene matches: 3. Germline values: CDR1 SGHAT, CDR2 FQNNGV. CDR3 residues: CASSLERGGGYTF. CDR3 in DNA: TGTGCCAGCAGCTTAGAACGAGGGGGCGGCTACACCTTC.

The genes are TRBV13 and TRBJ2-3; 9 bases fit TRBD1. The CDR3 runs to 19 residues. Germline CDR1 PRHDT, CDR2 FYEKMQ (reference sequence). After removal of 5 bases from V and 1 base from J, the junction contained 16 bases not matched to a gene. CDR3 nucleotides: TGTGCCAGCAGCCCAAGCCGCACACAGGGGGCGCCCCGCACAGATACGCAGTATTTT. Amino acids: CASSPSRTQGAPRTDTQYF.

The chain carries TRBV6-5 and TRBJ2-1; D not resolved. The germline CDR1 and CDR2 sequences are MNHEY and SVGAGI. CDR3 size: 12 residues. V was shortened by 6 bases and J by 7 bases, with 10 bases between the two germline ends. DNA of the CDR3: TGTGCCAGCAGCCGACCCAGAAATGAGCAGTTCTTC. Its protein product is CASSRPRNEQFF.

This CDR3 is CASSPTGSNEQYF. CDR3 coding DNA: TGTGCCAGCAGTCCAACAGGGTCCAACGAGCAGTACTTC. The chain employs TRBV12-3 or TRBV12-4 and TRBJ2-7, with a weak D call TRBD1 (6 bases). This CDR3 spans 13 amino acids. With 5 bases removed from V and 5 bases from J, the gap between germline ends came to 13 bases.

This chain joins TRBV28 and TRBJ1-2, with TRBD1 as a possible D gene (6 bases). Germline V CDR1 and CDR2: MDHEN, SYDVKM. This CDR3 spans 13 amino acids. Trimming stripped 5 bases from V and 6 bases from J, with 13 bases between. The DNA for the CDR3 is TGTGCCAGCAGTCCTCGGACAGTCCATGGCTACACCTTC. This translates into CASSPRTVHGYTF.

This sequence joins TRBV2 and TRBJ1-2; possible D gene TRBD1, 5 bases. From germline, CDR1 is SNHLY and CDR2 FYNNEI. This CDR3 contains 14 residues. V lost 6 bases and J 4 bases, leaving 15 bases between the germline ends. The CDR3: CASRGEEGVYGYTF. In DNA, the CDR3 is TGTGCCAGCAGGGGGGAGGAAGGGGTCTATGGCTACACCTTC.

The genes are TRBV20-1 and TRBJ1-2; D gene unclear. Germline loops: CDR1 DFQATT, CDR2 SNEGSKA (reference sequence). The V gene lost 3 bases and the J gene lost 8 bases, with 13 bases spanning the gap. This CDR3 is built from 12 residues. The CDR3 loop is CSASAGLGGYTF. For the CDR3, the DNA is TGCAGTGCTAGTGCGGGGTTAGGCGGCTACACCTTC.

The V gene is TRBV30, the J gene TRBJ1-1; possible D gene TRBD1, 5 bases. In germline, CDR1 is GTSNPN, CDR2 SVGIG (reference sequence). Trimming stripped 1 base from V and 5 bases from J, with 11 bases between. CDR3 length: 13 amino acids. CDR3 nucleotides: TGTGCCTGGAGTGGTGCGGGGGGTACTGAAGCTTTCTTT. Translated, it gives CAWSGAGGTEAFF.

The chain combines TRBV18 with TRBJ1-5; D unclear. Trimming removed 6 bases from V and 4 bases from J, with 16 bases in between. The CDR3 length is 15 residues. Germline V CDR1 and CDR2: KGHSH, LQKENI. The CDR3 loop is CASSTSPRGNQPQHF. The CDR3 bases are TGTGCCAGCTCGACATCGCCTCGGGGTAATCAGCCCCAGCATTTT. The full variable domain, in which reference TRBV18 and TRBJ1-5 provide the parts outside the CDR3, is NAGVMQNPRHLVRRRGQEARLRCSPMKGHSHVYWYRQLPEEGLKFMVYLQKENIIDESGMPKERFSAEFPKEGPSILRIQQVVRGDSAAYFCASSTSPRGNQPQHFGDGTRLSIL.

The CDR3 reads CASSLGTGSTEAFF. The CDR3 bases are TGCGCCAGCAGCCTAGGGACAGGGAGTACTGAAGCTTTCTTT. The gene calls are TRBV5-1 and TRBJ1-1, with TRBD1 identical over 9 bases. V shed 4 bases, J shed 5 bases, and the junction held 6 bases outside the gene matches. CDR1 SGHRS and CDR2 YFSETQ come from the germline V gene. This CDR3 is 14 amino acids long.

The rearrangement uses TRBV6-2 or TRBV6-3 and TRBJ2-1; D possibly corresponds to TRBD1 (6 bases). The V end was cut by 6 bases, the J end by 7 bases, with 13 bases between. Germline V gives CDR1 MNHEY, CDR2 SVGEGT. The CDR3 loop spans 13 amino acids. CDR3 loop: CASSGTIGNEQFF. The CDR3 bases are TGTGCCAGCAGCGGGACAATTGGGAATGAGCAGTTCTTC.

The gene calls are TRBV18 and TRBJ2-5, with D tentatively TRBD2 (6 bases). In germline, CDR1 is KGHSH, CDR2 LQKENI. This CDR3 has 14 residues. V was pared by 3 bases and J by 4 bases, with 12 bases between. The CDR3 protein is CASSPGGAVETQYF. CDR3 in DNA: TGTGCCAGCTCACCGGGGGGTGCCGTAGAGACCCAGTACTTC.

The gene calls are TRBV19 and TRBJ2-3; D remains unclear. Trimming pared 4 bases from V and 2 bases from J, leaving 7 bases between. CDR1 is LNHDA, CDR2 SQIVND, per germline (reference sequence). This CDR3 has 13 residues. The CDR3 nucleotides are TGTGCCAGTAGTACTTCCCACACAGATACGCAGTATTTT. It is translated as CASSTSHTDTQYF.